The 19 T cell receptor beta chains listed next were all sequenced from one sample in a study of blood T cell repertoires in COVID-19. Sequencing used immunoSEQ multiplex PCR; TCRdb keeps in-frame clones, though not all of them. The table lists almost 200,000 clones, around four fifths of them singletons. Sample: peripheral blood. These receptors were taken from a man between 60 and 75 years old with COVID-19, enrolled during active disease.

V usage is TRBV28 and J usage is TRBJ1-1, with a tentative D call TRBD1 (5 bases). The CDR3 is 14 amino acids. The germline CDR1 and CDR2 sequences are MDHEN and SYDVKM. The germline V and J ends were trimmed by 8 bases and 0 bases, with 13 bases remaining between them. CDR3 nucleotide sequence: TGTGCCAGCGGGGCTCCGGGGGTGAACACTGAAGCTTTCTTT. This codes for CASGAPGVNTEAFF.

CDR3 amino acids: CATSVPPGGVTVSSTDTQYF. The CDR3 DNA sequence: TGTGCCACCAGTGTCCCGCCTGGAGGGGTCACGGTTAGCTCCACAGATACGCAGTATTTT. This chain uses TRBV24-1 with TRBJ2-3; TRBD2 is a possible D gene (6 bases). Germline V gives CDR1 KGHDR, CDR2 SFDVKD. Trimming shortened V by 5 bases and J by 2 bases, and 28 bases separated the two germline ends. This CDR3 contains 20 residues.

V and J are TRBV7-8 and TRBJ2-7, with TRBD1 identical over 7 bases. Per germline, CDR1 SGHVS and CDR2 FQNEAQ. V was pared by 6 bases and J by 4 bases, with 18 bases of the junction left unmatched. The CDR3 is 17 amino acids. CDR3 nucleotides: TGTGCCAGCAGACAGCCTTTTGGGACAGTCGAGGGGTACGAGCAGTACTTC. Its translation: CASRQPFGTVEGYEQYF.

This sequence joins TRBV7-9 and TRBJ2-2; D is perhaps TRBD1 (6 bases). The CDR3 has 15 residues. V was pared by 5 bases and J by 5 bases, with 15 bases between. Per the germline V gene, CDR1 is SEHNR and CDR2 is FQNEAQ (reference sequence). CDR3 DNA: TGTGCCAGCAGCCAAAGGGACCAGGGGACCGGGGAGCTGTTTTTT. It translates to CASSQRDQGTGELFF.

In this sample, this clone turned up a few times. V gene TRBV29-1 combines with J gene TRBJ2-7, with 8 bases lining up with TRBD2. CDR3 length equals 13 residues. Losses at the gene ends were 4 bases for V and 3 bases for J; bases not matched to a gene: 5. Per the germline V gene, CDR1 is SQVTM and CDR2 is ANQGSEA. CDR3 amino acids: CSVAGGGDYEQYF. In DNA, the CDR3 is TGCAGCGTTGCGGGAGGGGGGGACTACGAGCAGTACTTC.

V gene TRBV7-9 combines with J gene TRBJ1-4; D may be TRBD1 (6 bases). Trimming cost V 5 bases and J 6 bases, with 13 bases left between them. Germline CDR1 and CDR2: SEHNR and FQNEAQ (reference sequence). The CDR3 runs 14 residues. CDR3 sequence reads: CASSQGKGDEKLFF. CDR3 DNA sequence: TGTGCCAGCAGCCAGGGGAAGGGGGATGAAAAACTGTTTTTT.

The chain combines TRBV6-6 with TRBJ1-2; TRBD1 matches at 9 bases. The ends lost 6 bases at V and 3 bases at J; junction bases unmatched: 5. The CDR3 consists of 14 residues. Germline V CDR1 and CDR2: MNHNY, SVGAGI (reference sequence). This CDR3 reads CASRPRTGDYGYTF. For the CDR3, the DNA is TGTGCCAGCAGACCTCGGACAGGGGACTATGGCTACACCTTC.

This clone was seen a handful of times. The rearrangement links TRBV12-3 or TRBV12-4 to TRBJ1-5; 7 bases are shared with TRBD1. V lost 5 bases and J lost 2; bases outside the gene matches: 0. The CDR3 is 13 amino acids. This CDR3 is CASSGQGNQPQHF. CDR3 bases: TGTGCCAGCAGTGGACAGGGCAATCAGCCCCAGCATTTT.

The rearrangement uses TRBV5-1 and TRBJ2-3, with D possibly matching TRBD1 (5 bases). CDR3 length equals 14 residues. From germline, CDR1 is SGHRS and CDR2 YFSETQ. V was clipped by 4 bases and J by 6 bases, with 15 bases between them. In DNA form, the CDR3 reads TGCGCCAGCAGCACGGACACCTCATCGGATACGCAGTATTTT. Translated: CASSTDTSSDTQYF.

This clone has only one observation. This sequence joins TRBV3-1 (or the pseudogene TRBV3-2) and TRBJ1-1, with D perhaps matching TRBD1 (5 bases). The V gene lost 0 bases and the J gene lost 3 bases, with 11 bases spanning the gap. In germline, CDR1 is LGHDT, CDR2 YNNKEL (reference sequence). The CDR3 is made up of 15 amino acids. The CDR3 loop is CASSQDIGGYTEAFF. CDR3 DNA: TGTGCCAGCAGCCAAGATATTGGGGGGTACACTGAAGCTTTCTTT.

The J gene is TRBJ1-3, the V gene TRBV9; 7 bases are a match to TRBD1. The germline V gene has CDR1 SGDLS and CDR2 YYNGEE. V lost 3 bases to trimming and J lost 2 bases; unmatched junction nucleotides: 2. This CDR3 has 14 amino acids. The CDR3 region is CASSEGQPGNTIYF. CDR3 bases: TGTGCCAGCAGCGAGGGACAGCCTGGAAACACCATATATTTT.

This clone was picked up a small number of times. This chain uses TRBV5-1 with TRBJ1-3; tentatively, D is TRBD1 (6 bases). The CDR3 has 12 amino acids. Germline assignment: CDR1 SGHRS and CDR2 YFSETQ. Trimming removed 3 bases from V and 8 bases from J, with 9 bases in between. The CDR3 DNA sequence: TGCGCCAGCAGCTCAAACAGGGACACCATATATTTT. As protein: CASSSNRDTIYF.

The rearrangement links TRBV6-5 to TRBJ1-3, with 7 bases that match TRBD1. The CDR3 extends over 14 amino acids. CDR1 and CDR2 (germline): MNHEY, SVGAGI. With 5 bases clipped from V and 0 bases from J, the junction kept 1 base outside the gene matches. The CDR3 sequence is CASSPGGSGNTIYF. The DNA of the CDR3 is TGTGCCAGCAGTCCAGGGGGCTCTGGAAACACCATATATTTT.

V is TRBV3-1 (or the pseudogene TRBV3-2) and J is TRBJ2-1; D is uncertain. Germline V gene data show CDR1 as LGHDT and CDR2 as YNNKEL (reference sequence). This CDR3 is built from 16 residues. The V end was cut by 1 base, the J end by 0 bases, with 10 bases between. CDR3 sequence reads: CASSQVKTDSYNEQFF. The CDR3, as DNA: TGTGCCAGCAGCCAAGTAAAAACAGACTCCTACAATGAGCAGTTCTTC.

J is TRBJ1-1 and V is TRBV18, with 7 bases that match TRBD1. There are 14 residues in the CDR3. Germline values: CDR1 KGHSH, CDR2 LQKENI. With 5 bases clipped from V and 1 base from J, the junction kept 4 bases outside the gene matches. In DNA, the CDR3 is TGTGCCAGCTCATCCGGGACAGAGAACACTGAAGCTTTCTTT. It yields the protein CASSSGTENTEAFF.

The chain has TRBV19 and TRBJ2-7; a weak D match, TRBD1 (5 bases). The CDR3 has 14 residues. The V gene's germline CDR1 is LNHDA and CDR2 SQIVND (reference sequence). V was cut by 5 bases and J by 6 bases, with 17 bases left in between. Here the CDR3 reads CASSLRRRDSEQYF. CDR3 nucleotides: TGTGCCAGTAGTCTCAGACGGCGTGACAGCGAGCAGTACTTC.

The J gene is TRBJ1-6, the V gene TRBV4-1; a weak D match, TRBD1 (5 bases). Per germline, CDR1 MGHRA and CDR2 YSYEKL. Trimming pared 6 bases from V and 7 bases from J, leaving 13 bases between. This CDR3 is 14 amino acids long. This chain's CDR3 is CASRLGGENSPLHF. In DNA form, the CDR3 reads TGCGCCAGCAGGTTGGGGGGTGAAAATTCACCCCTCCACTTT.

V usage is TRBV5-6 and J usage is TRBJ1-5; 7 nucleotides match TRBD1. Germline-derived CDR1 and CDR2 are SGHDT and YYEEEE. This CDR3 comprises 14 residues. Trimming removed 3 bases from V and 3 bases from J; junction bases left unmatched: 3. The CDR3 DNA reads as TGTGCCAGCAGCTCGGGACAGACCAATCAGCCCCAGCATTTT. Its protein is CASSSGQTNQPQHF.

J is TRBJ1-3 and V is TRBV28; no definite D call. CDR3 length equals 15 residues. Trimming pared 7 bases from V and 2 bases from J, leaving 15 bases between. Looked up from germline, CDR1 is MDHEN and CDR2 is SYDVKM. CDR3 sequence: CASIMAGVTGNTIYF. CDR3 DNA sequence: TGTGCCAGCATCATGGCCGGGGTTACTGGAAACACCATATATTTT.